The rows below give T cell receptor beta chains drawn from one sample of a study of cytomegalovirus exposure and HLA in healthy donors. Sequencing used immunoSEQ multiplex PCR; TCRdb keeps in-frame clones, though not all of them. There are about 140,000 clones in the sample; 79% occur only once, and 3.1% lies in the top ten. The specimen sequenced was PBMCs. These TCRs come from a female donor in good health and CMV-seronegative. Both conserved end residues are part of each CDR3. The D gene is left open where the match is weak. Clone size is given for some rows only: seen once, a few or many times, or a class if the clone is expanded.

D	V	size	J	CDR3	DNA
NA	TRBV6-5	NA	TRBJ2-3	CASSYSDSWDTQYF	TGTGCCAGCAGTTACTCGGACAGCTGGGATACGCAGTATTTT
TRBD2	TRBV28	many	TRBJ2-7	CASRTPSGSGSYEQYF	TGTGCCAGCAGAACCCCTAGCGGGAGTGGGTCCTACGAGCAGTACTTC
TRBD2	TRBV27	NA	TRBJ2-5	CASSQLAGGPTETQYF	TGTGCCAGCAGTCAACTAGCGGGGGGGCCGACGGAGACCCAGTACTTC
TRBD2	TRBV27	NA	TRBJ2-1	CASTRGGPYNEQFF	TGTGCCAGCACTCGGGGGGGTCCCTACAATGAGCAGTTCTTC
NA	TRBV15	NA	TRBJ2-1	CATSRDQVYNEQFF	TGTGCCACCAGCAGAGATCAGGTCTACAATGAGCAGTTCTTC
TRBD2	TRBV5-4	NA	TRBJ2-7	CASGTSAVYEQYF	TGTGCCAGCGGGACTAGCGCTGTCTACGAGCAGTACTTC
TRBD1	TRBV27	few	TRBJ1-2	CASSIDRGYGYTF	TGTGCCAGCAGTATCGACAGGGGCTATGGCTACACCTTC
TRBD1	TRBV18	NA	TRBJ1-2	CASSSGTANYGYTF	TGTGCCAGCTCGTCCGGGACAGCTAACTATGGCTACACCTTC
TRBD1	TRBV10-3	NA	TRBJ2-2	CAIRSGTGGSDGELFF	TGTGCCATCAGGTCCGGGACAGGGGGCTCTGACGGGGAGCTGTTTTTT
TRBD1	TRBV4-1	NA	TRBJ1-2	CASSPYGTGNGYTF	TGCGCCAGCAGCCCTTACGGGACAGGGAACGGCTACACCTTC
TRBD1	TRBV25-1	NA	TRBJ2-1	CASSEMLRDRLNEQFF	TGTGCCAGCAGTGAAATGCTTCGGGACAGATTAAATGAGCAGTTCTTC
TRBD1	TRBV5-4	few	TRBJ2-5	CASSRRQGVLETQYF	TGTGCCAGCAGTCGCCGACAGGGAGTTTTGGAGACCCAGTACTTC
NA	TRBV4-3	NA	TRBJ2-1	CASSQNTRSSYNEQFF	TGCGCCAGCAGCCAAAACACTAGGAGCTCCTACAATGAGCAGTTCTTC
NA	TRBV14	NA	TRBJ2-1	CASSQVTGRDEQFF	TGTGCCAGCAGCCAAGTTACAGGGAGGGATGAGCAGTTCTTC
NA	TRBV18	NA	TRBJ1-1	CASSPGADTEAFF	TGTGCCAGCTCACCAGGGGCGGACACTGAAGCTTTCTTT
TRBD1	TRBV27	NA	TRBJ1-5	CASSFAINRGSNQPQHF	TGTGCCAGCAGTTTCGCCATCAACAGGGGTAGCAATCAGCCCCAGCATTTT
NA	TRBV6-5	NA	TRBJ2-3	CASRQADTQYF	TGTGCCAGCAGGCAAGCGGATACGCAGTATTTT
NA	TRBV6-5	once	TRBJ2-5	CASSYGAWETQYF	TGTGCCAGCAGTTACGGGGCATGGGAGACCCAGTACTTC
NA	TRBV5-1	NA	TRBJ2-5	CASRSEETQYF	TGCGCCAGCAGGTCGGAAGAGACCCAGTACTTC
TRBD1	TRBV5-1	NA	TRBJ1-2	CASSLNAGTARHNYGYTF	TGCGCCAGCAGCTTGAATGCAGGGACAGCTAGGCATAACTATGGCTACACCTTC
NA	TRBV2	few	TRBJ2-5	CASSEVTIKPVETQYF	TGTGCCAGCAGTGAAGTCACTATTAAACCGGTAGAGACCCAGTACTTC
TRBD1	TRBV30	few	TRBJ1-1	CAWDRGLNTEAFF	TGTGCCTGGGACAGGGGGTTGAACACTGAAGCTTTCTTT